This is a list of T cell receptor beta chains from one sample in a study of blood T cells in healthy people across ages. TCRdb itself ran the 5' RACE reads through MiXCR, one entry per CDR3 protein. The data contain approximately 2,000,000 distinct CDR3 sequences, about 39% of them singletons. Material: blood. The receptors come from a human donor in good health. Both conserved end residues are part of each CDR3. The order of the fields is clone size, J gene, V gene, D gene, CDR3 DNA, CDR3 protein. A D gene is named only where the DNA matches it firmly. Rows may omit the clone size; those that give it use once, few, many or a size class.

- TRBJ1-1 TRBV13 TRBD1 TGTGCCAGCGTGGGGACAGGCACCAACACTGAAGCTTTCTTT CASVGTGTNTEAFF
- TRBJ2-4 TRBV15 TRBD1 TGTGCCACCAGCAGAGATTGGACGCCGACAGGGCAGAATGTCTACGGGCAGTACTTC CATSRDWTPTGQNVYGQYF
few TRBJ1-5 TRBV6-1 - TGTGCCAGCAGCCCCAAAACAGGGTACAATCAGCCCCAGCATTTT CASSPKTGYNQPQHF
few TRBJ2-7 TRBV9 TRBD2 TGTGCCAGCAGCGCCAGCGGGGGATACTCCTACGAGCAGTACTTC CASSASGGYSYEQYF
- TRBJ2-7 TRBV4-1 - TGCGCCAGCAGCCAAGATTGGTCGGAGTCCTACGAGCAGTACTTC CASSQDWSESYEQYF
- TRBJ2-7 TRBV11-2 - TGTGCCAGCAGCTTATACAGGGATAGCGAGCAGTACTTC CASSLYRDSEQYF
- TRBJ2-7 TRBV4-3 - TGCGCCAGCAGCCAAGTCATTTCGAGAGGGGGCGAGCAGTACTTC CASSQVISRGGEQYF
few TRBJ2-7 TRBV2 - TGTGCCAGCAGTGAAGGGACGGCGATCGCTTACGAGCAGTACTTC CASSEGTAIAYEQYF
- TRBJ2-1 TRBV4-1 TRBD2 TGCGCCAGCAGCCAAGTAACCGGGACTACCCAGATGGTACCGTTCTTC CASSQVTGTTQMVPFF
- TRBJ1-1 TRBV9 TRBD1 TGTGCCAGCGGCGTAGACAGGGATACTGAAGCTTTCTTT CASGVDRDTEAFF
- TRBJ2-7 TRBV29-1 - TGCAGCGTCCTAGGGGGGAGTGAGACTCGATACAATGAGCAGTACTTC CSVLGGSETRYNEQYF
- TRBJ2-2 TRBV29-1 TRBD2 TGCAGCGTCGGGACTAGCGGGGTCTTCGGGGAGCTGTTTTTT CSVGTSGVFGELFF
once TRBJ2-5 TRBV11-3 - TGTGCCAGCAGCTCTCTATACAATGAGCAGTACTTC CASSSLYNEQYF
few TRBJ2-1 TRBV6-6 TRBD2 TGTGCCAGCAGTTACTTACCCGGACTAGCGGACAATGAGCAGTTCTTC CASSYLPGLADNEQFF
- TRBJ1-5 TRBV4-1 - TGCGCCAGCGGGGAGGGGGAGTACCAGCCCCAGCATTTT CASGEGEYQPQHF
few TRBJ2-3 TRBV7-2 - TGTGCCAGCAGCCCACCCGTAGAGACAGATACGCAGTATTTT CASSPPVETDTQYF
few TRBJ2-3 TRBV4-3 TRBD2 TGCGCCAGCAGCCGCCGTGGTAGCGGGGGCCACAGCACAGATACGCAGTATTTT CASSRRGSGGHSTDTQYF
many TRBJ2-1 TRBV11-2 - TGTGCCAGCAGCTTAGATGACAGCAGATACTACAATGAGCAGTTCTTC CASSLDDSRYYNEQFF
- TRBJ2-5 TRBV5-1 - TGCGCCAGCAGCTTGGGAGTAGGGGAAGAGACCCAGTACTTC CASSLGVGEETQYF